This T cell receptor beta chain was recovered during a study of vaccination and CD4 T cells after COVID-19. Study details: As a positive control, some control cultures were given a CEFX pool, while others were given an HIV-1 Nef pool or no peptide. Findings and limits, study-wide: Convalescent patients studied were relatively few, and early post-infection timepoints were absent.

The Oncomine TCR Beta short-read assay was what sequenced the DNA obtained from cultured CD4+ T cells. Cultured CD4+ T cells were the source of extracted genomic DNA. TCRdb fed the PCR reads into MiXCR, producing one record per CDR3 protein. The sample carries roughly 11,000 distinct CDR3 sequences, under 45% recorded once. The CDR3 length is 15 residues. CDR1 and CDR2 from the germline V gene are LNHDA and SQIVND (reference sequence). Trimming cost V 4 bases and J 3 bases; bases outside gene matches: 2. Treatment specified: roughly 11-day PBMC culture with coronavirus spike peptide pools or control peptides (ViraFEST assay). Those CD4+ T cells from the unexposed donor predate the COVID-19 pandemic (2011-2018). On day 3 and again on day 7, fresh IL-2 medium was used to replace half the medium. Probing of unexposed-donor CD4+ T cells with SARS-CoV-2 S/N and four cold-coronavirus spikes was done, cells permitting.

As for this clonotype: Its antigen is unidentified.

The chain carries TRBV19 and TRBJ2-2; 10 bases line up with TRBD1. Material: CD4+ T cells from blood, cultured in vitro. The origin of this receptor is a human donor in good health. The CDR3 DNA sequence: TGTGCCAGTAGTACGGGACAGGGGTACACCGGGGAGCTGTTTTTT. This codes for CASSTGQGYTGELFF.